Shown below are 3 T cell receptor beta chains from a single sample sequenced in a study of shared clonotypes between healthy human individuals. The protocol was immunoSEQ multiplex PCR, while the TCRdb copy is restricted to in-frame clones and leaves out a portion. This sample has some 1,100,000 clones, with around 78% found just once. Material for sequencing was memory CD4+ T cells from PBMCs. Documented subset: CD45RA-negative fraction. Receptors originate from a man between 18 and 29 years old in good health. Some clones in this sample may be carry-over from other donors' samples.

The DNA of the CDR3 is TGCGCCAGCAGCCAAGAGGACCAGGGCCTCACTAATGAAAAACTGTTTTTT. It codes for CASSQEDQGLTNEKLFF. The V gene is TRBV4-3, the J gene TRBJ1-4, with D possibly being TRBD1 (5 bases). This CDR3 is built from 17 residues. Per the germline V gene, CDR1 is LGHNA and CDR2 is YSLEER. V lost 0 bases and J lost 2, with 13 bases in between.

J is TRBJ2-7 and V is TRBV27; 11 nucleotides line up with TRBD2. The CDR3 loop spans 15 amino acids. Trimming cost V 6 bases and J 4 bases; bases outside gene matches: 8. Germline lookup yields CDR1 MNHEY and CDR2 SMNVEV (reference sequence). CDR3 coding DNA: TGTGCCAGCAGCTTAGCGGGAGGGCCGAGGTACGAGCAGTACTTC. Its translation: CASSLAGGPRYEQYF.

This sequence joins TRBV5-1 and TRBJ1-1; no definite D call. CDR1 is SGHRS and CDR2 is YFSETQ in the germline V gene. The ends were cut back, 3 bases at V and 0 bases at J, with 9 bases in the middle. CDR3 length equals 14 residues. CDR3 loop: CASSSSLMNTEAFF. The CDR3 coding sequence is TGCGCCAGCAGCTCGTCCCTTATGAACACTGAAGCTTTCTTT.